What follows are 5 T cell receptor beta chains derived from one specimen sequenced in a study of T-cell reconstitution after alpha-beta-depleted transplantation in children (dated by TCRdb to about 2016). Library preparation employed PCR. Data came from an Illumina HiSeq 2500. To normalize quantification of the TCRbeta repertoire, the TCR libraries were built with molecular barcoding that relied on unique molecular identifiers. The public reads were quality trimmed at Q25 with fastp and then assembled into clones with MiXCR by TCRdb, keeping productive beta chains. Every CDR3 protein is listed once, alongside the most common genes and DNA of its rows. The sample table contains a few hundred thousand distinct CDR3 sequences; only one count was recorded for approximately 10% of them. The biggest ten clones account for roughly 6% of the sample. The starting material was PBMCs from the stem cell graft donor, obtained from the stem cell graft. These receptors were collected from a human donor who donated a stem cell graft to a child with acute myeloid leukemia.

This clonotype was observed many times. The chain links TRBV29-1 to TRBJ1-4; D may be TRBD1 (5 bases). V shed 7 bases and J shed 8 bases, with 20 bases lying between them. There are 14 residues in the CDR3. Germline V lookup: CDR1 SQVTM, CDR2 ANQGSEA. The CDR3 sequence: CSARVPGGKEKLFF. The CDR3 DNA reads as TGCAGCGCGAGGGTTCCGGGGGGGAAGGAAAAACTGTTTTTT.

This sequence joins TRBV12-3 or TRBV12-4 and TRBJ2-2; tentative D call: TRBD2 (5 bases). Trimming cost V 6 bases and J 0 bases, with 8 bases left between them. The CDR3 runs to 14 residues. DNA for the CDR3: TGTGCCAGCAGGGAGGACTCGAACACCGGGGAGCTGTTTTTT. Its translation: CASREDSNTGELFF.

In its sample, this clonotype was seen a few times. Here the CDR3 DNA reads TGTGCCAGCAGTCAACGACAGGGAGCGGAGACCCAGTACTTC. Protein product: CASSQRQGAETQYF. The chain couples TRBV6-2 or TRBV6-3 to TRBJ2-5; 7 nucleotides line up with TRBD1. V lost 5 bases and J lost 5; bases outside the gene matches: 8. Germline V CDR1 and CDR2: MNHEY, SVGEGT. This CDR3 has 14 amino acids.

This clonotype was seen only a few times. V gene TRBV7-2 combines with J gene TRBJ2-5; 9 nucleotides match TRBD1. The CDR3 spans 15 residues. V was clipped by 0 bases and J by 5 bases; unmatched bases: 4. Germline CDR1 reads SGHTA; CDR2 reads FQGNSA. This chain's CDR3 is CASSLAGDREETQYF. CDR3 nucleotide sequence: TGTGCCAGCAGCTTAGCGGGGGACAGGGAGGAGACCCAGTACTTC.

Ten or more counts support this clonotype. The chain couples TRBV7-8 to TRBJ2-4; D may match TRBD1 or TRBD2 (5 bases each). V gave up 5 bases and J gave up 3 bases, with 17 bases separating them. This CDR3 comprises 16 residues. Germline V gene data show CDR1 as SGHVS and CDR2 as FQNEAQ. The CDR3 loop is CASSPNWGMGKNIQYF. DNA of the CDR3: TGTGCCAGCAGCCCGAATTGGGGGATGGGCAAAAACATTCAGTACTTC.